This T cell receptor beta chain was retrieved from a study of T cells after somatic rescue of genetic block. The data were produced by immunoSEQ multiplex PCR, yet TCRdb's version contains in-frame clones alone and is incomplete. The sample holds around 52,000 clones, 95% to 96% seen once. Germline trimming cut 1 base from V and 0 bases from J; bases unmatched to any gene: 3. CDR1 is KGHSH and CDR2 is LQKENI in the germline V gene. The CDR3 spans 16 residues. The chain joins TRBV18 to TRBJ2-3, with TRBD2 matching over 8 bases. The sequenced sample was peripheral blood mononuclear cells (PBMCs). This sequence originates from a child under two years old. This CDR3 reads CASSPRERESTDTQYF. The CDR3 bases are TGTGCCAGCTCACCACGGGAGCGGGAGAGCACAGATACGCAGTATTTT.